The 9 T cell receptor beta chains given below trace back to one sample, sequenced in a study of blood T cell repertoires in COVID-19. The protocol was immunoSEQ multiplex PCR, while the TCRdb copy is restricted to in-frame clones and leaves out a portion. The table shows 150,000 to 200,000 clones, with 74% occurring only once. Sample: peripheral blood. The receptors here all came from an elderly woman with acute or convalescent COVID-19.

The chain couples TRBV18 to TRBJ1-2, with TRBD1 matching 7 bases. The germline V gene has CDR1 KGHSH and CDR2 LQKENI. V gave up 3 bases and J gave up 8 bases; unmatched junction bases: 6. The CDR3 extends over 13 amino acids. The CDR3 nucleotides are TGTGCCAGCTCACCGCGGGACAGTGACGGCTACACCTTC. It is translated as CASSPRDSDGYTF.

This clone has only a few counts. V is TRBV14 and J is TRBJ2-1; TRBD2 might be the D (6 bases). V shed 4 bases and J shed 5 bases, with 18 bases lying between them. CDR1 SGHDN and CDR2 FVKESK come from the germline V gene. This CDR3 is built from 16 residues. The CDR3 DNA reads as TGTGCCAGCAGCCCGGGGACTTCCATGGGGCACAATGAGCAGTTCTTC. The encoded protein is CASSPGTSMGHNEQFF.

The V gene is TRBV4-1, the J gene TRBJ1-1, with 7 bases that match TRBD1. CDR1 and CDR2 (germline): MGHRA, YSYEKL. The CDR3 loop spans 15 amino acids. Trimming took 0 bases from V and 4 from J; bases not matched to a gene: 5. The CDR3 reads CASSQETGISTEAFF. The CDR3, as DNA: TGCGCCAGCAGCCAAGAGACAGGGATCAGCACTGAAGCTTTCTTT.

This clone was counted a few times. This chain joins TRBV27 and TRBJ1-1, with a possible D match to TRBD1 (5 bases). Germline values: CDR1 MNHEY, CDR2 SMNVEV (reference sequence). The CDR3 is made up of 14 amino acids. V dropped 5 bases and J dropped 3 bases, with 13 bases sitting between them. The chain's CDR3 is CASSLDKRDTEAFF. Here the CDR3 DNA reads TGTGCCAGCAGTCTGGACAAGCGGGACACTGAAGCTTTCTTT.

This clone came up a few times. The chain is built from TRBV25-1 and TRBJ2-2; weak D call: TRBD1 (6 bases). This CDR3 comprises 18 residues. V lost 4 bases, J lost 6 bases, and 24 bases lay in between. The germline V gene has CDR1 MGHDK and CDR2 SYGVNS. CDR3 coding DNA: TGTGCCAGCAGTGCGGAATCCGGGACACCGAAAGGGCCCGGGGAGCTGTTTTTT. Translated, it gives CASSAESGTPKGPGELFF.

This clone was seen more than once but under ten times. V gene TRBV7-9 combines with J gene TRBJ2-3, with TRBD2 identical over 8 bases. Germline loops: CDR1 SEHNR, CDR2 FQNEAQ (reference sequence). This CDR3 is 15 amino acids long. Trimming took 1 base from V and 3 from J; bases not matched to a gene: 3. The CDR3 coding sequence is TGTGCCAGCAGCTTAGAGGAGCGGGAGACAGATACGCAGTATTTT. It yields the protein CASSLEERETDTQYF.

The J gene is TRBJ2-1, the V gene TRBV4-2, with TRBD2 matching 13 bases. Unmatched junction bases numbered 7, after V lost 6 bases and J lost 8 bases. From germline, CDR1 is LGHNA and CDR2 YNFKEQ. The CDR3 runs 15 residues. CDR3 sequence (DNA): TGTGCCAGCAGTTCAACTGGACTAGCGGGAGATGAGCAGTTCTTC. Translation gives CASSSTGLAGDEQFF.

CDR3 protein: CASSPGLAGGTYNEQFF. CDR3 DNA: TGTGCCAGCTCACCGGGACTAGCGGGAGGCACCTACAATGAGCAGTTCTTC. The rearrangement links TRBV18 to TRBJ2-1; 15 bases match TRBD2. Trimming took 3 bases from V and 2 from J; bases not matched to a gene: 2. In germline, CDR1 is KGHSH, CDR2 LQKENI. The CDR3 covers 17 residues.

V and J are TRBV5-1 and TRBJ2-1, with D perhaps TRBD2 (6 bases). Germline CDR1 reads SGHRS; CDR2 reads YFSETQ. V lost 2 bases to trimming and J lost 5 bases, with 8 bases between them. The CDR3 has 13 residues. CDR3 residues: CASSFSGDNEQFF. CDR3 in DNA: TGCGCCAGCAGCTTCTCGGGGGACAATGAGCAGTTCTTC.